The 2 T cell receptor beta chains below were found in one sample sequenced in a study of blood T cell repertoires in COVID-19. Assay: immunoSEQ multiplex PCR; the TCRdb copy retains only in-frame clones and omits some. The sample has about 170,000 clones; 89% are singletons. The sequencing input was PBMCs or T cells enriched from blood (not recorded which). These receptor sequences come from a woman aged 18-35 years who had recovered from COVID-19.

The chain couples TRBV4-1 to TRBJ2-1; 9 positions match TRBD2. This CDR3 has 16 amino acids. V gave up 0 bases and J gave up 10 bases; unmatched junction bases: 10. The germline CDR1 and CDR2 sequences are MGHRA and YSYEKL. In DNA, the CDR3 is TGCGCCAGCAGCCAAGATGAGCGCGGGAGGGCCAGGGAGCAGTTCTTC. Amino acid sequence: CASSQDERGRAREQFF.

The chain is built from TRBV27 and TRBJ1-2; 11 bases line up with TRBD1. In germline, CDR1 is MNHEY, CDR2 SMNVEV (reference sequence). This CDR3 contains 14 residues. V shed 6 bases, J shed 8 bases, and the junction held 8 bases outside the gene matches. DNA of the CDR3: TGTGCCAGCAGCTACACCGGGACAGGGGGAGGCTACACCTTC. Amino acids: CASSYTGTGGGYTF.